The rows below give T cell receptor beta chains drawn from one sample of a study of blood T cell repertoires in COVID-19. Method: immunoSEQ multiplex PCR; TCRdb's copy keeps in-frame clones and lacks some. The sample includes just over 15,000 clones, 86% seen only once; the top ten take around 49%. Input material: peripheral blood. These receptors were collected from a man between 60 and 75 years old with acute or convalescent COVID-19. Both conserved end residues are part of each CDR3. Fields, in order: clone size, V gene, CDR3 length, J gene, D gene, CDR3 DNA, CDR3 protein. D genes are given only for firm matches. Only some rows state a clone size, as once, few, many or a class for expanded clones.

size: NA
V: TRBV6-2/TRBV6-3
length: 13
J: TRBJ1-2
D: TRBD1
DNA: TGTGCCAGCAGTAGACAGGGACACTATGGCTACACCTTC
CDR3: CASSRQGHYGYTF

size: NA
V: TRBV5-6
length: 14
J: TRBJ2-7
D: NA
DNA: TGTGCCAGCAGCTACGGAGGGACTCTCTACGAGCAGTACTTC
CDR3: CASSYGGTLYEQYF

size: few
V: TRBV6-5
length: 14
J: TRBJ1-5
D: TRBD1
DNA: TGTGCCAGCAATAACAGGGGGCCCAATCAGCCCCAGCATTTT
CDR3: CASNNRGPNQPQHF

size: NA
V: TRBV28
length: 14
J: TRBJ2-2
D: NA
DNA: TGTGCCAGCAATGCGGGGTTGAGTACCGGGGAGCTGTTTTTT
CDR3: CASNAGLSTGELFF

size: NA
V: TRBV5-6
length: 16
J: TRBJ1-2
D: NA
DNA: TGTGCCAGCAGCTGGGGTACAGGGAGGGCGGGCTATGGCTACACCTTC
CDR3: CASSWGTGRAGYGYTF

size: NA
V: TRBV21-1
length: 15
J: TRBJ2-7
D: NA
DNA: TGTGCCAGCAGCAAAGACCTAGCGGGATACGACGAGCAGTACTTC
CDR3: CASSKDLAGYDEQYF

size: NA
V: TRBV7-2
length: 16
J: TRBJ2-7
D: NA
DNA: TGTGCCAGCAGCACACGCGGGACTTCTGGCTCCTACGAGCAGTACTTC
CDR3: CASSTRGTSGSYEQYF

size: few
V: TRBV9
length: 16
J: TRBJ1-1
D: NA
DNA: TGTGCCAGCAGCGTAGCTACGGGGACAATGAACACTGAAGCTTTCTTT
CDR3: CASSVATGTMNTEAFF

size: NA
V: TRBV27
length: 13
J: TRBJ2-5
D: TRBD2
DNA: TGTGCCAGCAGTGCTCCGGGAGGAGAGACCCAGTACTTC
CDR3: CASSAPGGETQYF

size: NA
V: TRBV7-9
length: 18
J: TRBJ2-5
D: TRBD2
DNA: TGTGCCAGCAGCCCCTCAGGAGCGGGGGGGCACAGACAAGAGACCCAGTACTTC
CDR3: CASSPSGAGGHRQETQYF

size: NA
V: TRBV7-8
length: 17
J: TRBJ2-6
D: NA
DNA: TGTGCCAGCAGCTTAGCACCAACAGACTCTGGGGCCAACGTCCTGACTTTC
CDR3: CASSLAPTDSGANVLTF

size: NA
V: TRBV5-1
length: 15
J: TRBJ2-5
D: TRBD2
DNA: TGCGCCAGCAGCGTTAGCGGGGGCCTCCAAGAGACCCAGTACTTC
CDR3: CASSVSGGLQETQYF

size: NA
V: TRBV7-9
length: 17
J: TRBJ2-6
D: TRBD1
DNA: TGTGCCAGCATATTTACAGGGGGCGCATCTGGGGCCAACGTCCTGACTTTC
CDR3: CASIFTGGASGANVLTF

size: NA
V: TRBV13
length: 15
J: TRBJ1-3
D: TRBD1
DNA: TGTGCCAGCAGCGCCGCCGACAGGGGTGGAAACACCATATATTTT
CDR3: CASSAADRGGNTIYF

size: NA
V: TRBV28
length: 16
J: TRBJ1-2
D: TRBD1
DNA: TGTGCCAGCAGCAGACCCTCTTCCGGGACAGGGAACGGCTACACCTTC
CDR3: CASSRPSSGTGNGYTF

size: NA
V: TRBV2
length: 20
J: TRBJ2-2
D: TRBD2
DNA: TGTGCCAGCAGTTTGGTTTCTAGCGGGAGGGCCCTTACGAACACCGGGGAGCTGTTTTTT
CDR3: CASSLVSSGRALTNTGELFF

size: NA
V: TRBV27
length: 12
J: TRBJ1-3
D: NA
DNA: TGTGCCAGCGTGAGCTCTGGAAACACCATATATTTT
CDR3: CASVSSGNTIYF

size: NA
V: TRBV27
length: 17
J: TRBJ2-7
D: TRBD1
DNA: TGTGCCAGCAGTTTGGGCCTCCCGACAGGGAACTCCTACGAGCAGTACTTC
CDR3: CASSLGLPTGNSYEQYF

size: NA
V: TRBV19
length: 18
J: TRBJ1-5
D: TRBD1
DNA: TGTGCCAGTAGTATGGGACAGGGACCGTCATTTTTCAATCAGCCCCAGCATTTT
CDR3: CASSMGQGPSFFNQPQHF

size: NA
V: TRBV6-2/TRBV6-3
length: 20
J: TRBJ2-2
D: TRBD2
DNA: TGTGCCAGCAGTTACTCTATCCCTATAGCGGGAAGAAGGCCCGGCGGGGAGCTGTTTTTT
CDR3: CASSYSIPIAGRRPGGELFF

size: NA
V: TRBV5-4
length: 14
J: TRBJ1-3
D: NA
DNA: TGTGCCAGCAGCTTGGATAGTATTGGAAACACCATATATTTT
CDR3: CASSLDSIGNTIYF

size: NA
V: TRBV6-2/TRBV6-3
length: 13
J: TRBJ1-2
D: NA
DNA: TGTGCCAGCAGTCCAGAAGTTAACTATGGCTACACCTTC
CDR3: CASSPEVNYGYTF

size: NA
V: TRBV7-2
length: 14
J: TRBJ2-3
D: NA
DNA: TGTGCCAGCAGCTTAGGACTTAGCACAGATACGCAGTATTTT
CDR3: CASSLGLSTDTQYF

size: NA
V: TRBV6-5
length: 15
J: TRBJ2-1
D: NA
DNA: TGTGCCAGCAGAAGAAGCCTCGGGGTGGGGAATGAGCAGTTCTTC
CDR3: CASRRSLGVGNEQFF

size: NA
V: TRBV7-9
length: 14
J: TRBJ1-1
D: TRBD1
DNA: TGTGCCAGCAGCCCTGGACAGGGGAACACTGAAGCTTTCTTT
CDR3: CASSPGQGNTEAFF

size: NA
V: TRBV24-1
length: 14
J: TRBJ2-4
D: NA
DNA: TGTGCCACCAGTGAAGGACAAGCCCCCAACATTCAGTACTTC
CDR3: CATSEGQAPNIQYF

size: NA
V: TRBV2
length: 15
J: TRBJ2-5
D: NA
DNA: TGTGCCAGCAGTGAAGCGCGGCTAGCCCAAGAGACCCAGTACTTC
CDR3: CASSEARLAQETQYF

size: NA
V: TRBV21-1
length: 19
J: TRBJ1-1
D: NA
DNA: TGTGCCAGCAGCACTGGACTGGAGGGGTCAGGGTTAGGAAACACTGAAGCTTTCTTT
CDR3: CASSTGLEGSGLGNTEAFF

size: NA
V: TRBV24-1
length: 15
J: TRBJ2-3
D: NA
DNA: TGTGCCACCAGTGATTTGGCCGGAGACACAGATACGCAGTATTTT
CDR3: CATSDLAGDTDTQYF

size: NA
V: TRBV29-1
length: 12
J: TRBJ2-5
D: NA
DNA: TGCAGCGTTGGGCTGTCGGGAGAGACCCAGTACTTC
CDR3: CSVGLSGETQYF